This T cell receptor beta chain was observed in a study of vaccination and CD4 T cells after COVID-19. Overall study context: Comprising six males and four females, the convalescent participants counted two Hispanic individuals among them. The study collected post-vaccine samples a median around 76 days after dose two, with a range of 14 to 241.

Stated treatment: approximately nine-day PBMC culture with coronavirus spike peptide pools or control peptides (ViraFEST assay). Culture conditions combined two million PBMCs per well with around 9.2 IU/ml IL-2 and 8.5 to 10 ug/ml peptide pools. CDR1 LGHDT and CDR2 YNNKEL come from the germline V gene (reference sequence). This CDR3 region has 12 residues. Regarding this clonotype: The antigen is not known. At one of its ends the junction is not consistent with the germline gene, which may arise from a read error.

Overall study findings and caveats: In convalescent patients, a median approximately 90% of reactive clones appeared only post-vaccination.

The Oncomine TCR Beta short-read assay sequenced DNA from cultured CD4+ T cells. TCRdb ran MiXCR on the PCR reads and lists one entry per CDR3 protein. The sample records 4,500 to 7,000 distinct CDR3 sequences, over 60% being singletons. Specimen: CD4+ T cells from blood, cultured in vitro. The V and J genes are TRBV3-1 and TRBJ2-1, with 7 bases that match TRBD2. This TCR was recovered from a human donor who had recovered from COVID-19. The CDR3 sequence is CASSPKRDEQFF. In nucleotides, the CDR3 is TGTGCCAGCAGCCCCAAGCGGGATGAACAGTTCTTC.